The 6 T cell receptor beta chains below come from one sample, sequenced in a study of blood T cell repertoires in COVID-19. The data were produced by immunoSEQ multiplex PCR, yet TCRdb's version contains in-frame clones alone and is incomplete. Among fewer than 60,000 clones listed, approximately 85% were seen once. Sequencing used peripheral blood. The receptor source for this set is a woman of 80 years or more with COVID-19, enrolled during active disease.

The rearrangement joins TRBV6-5 to TRBJ1-6; 11 bases match TRBD1. Germline assignment: CDR1 MNHEY and CDR2 SVGAGI. This CDR3 region has 15 residues. V shed 0 bases, J shed 14 bases, and the junction held 6 bases outside the gene matches. CDR3 bases: TGTGCCAGCAGTTACTCCGGGACAGGGGGGAGAACCCTCCACTTT. Amino acid sequence: CASSYSGTGGRTLHF.

The gene calls are TRBV30 and TRBJ1-6; TRBD1 aligns across 8 bases. Germline V gene lookup returns CDR1 GTSNPN and CDR2 SVGIG (reference sequence). The junction had 15 bases not matched to a gene; V was cut back by 4 bases and J by 10 bases. The CDR3 consists of 16 residues. CDR3 nucleotides: TGTGCCTGGACGGGCAGGGGGCAACCTTTGGGGTCACCCCTCCACTTT. Translation gives CAWTGRGQPLGSPLHF.

The chain has TRBV9 and TRBJ2-1; perhaps TRBD2 as D (5 bases). Germline lookup yields CDR1 SGDLS and CDR2 YYNGEE. V was trimmed by 4 bases and J by 4 bases, leaving 12 bases between them. CDR3 length equals 14 residues. Here the CDR3 DNA reads TGTGCCAGCAGCTGGGGAACGGGGTACAATGAGCAGTTCTTC. This translates into CASSWGTGYNEQFF.

As for this clone: The junction shows a germline mismatch at one end, possibly a read error. The genes are TRBV19 and TRBJ1-5; D unclear. The germline gives CDR1 LNHDA, CDR2 SQIVND (reference sequence). The CDR3 is 14 amino acids. The CDR3, as DNA: TGTGCCAGTAGTCAGGTGTCAGGCAACCAGCCCCAGCATTTT. This sequence encodes CASSQVSGNQPQHF.

The chain is built from TRBV7-6 and TRBJ1-1, with TRBD1 matching over 7 bases. The germline V gene encodes CDR1 SGHVS and CDR2 FNYEAQ. Trimming cost V 1 base and J 7 bases; bases outside gene matches: 9. This CDR3 contains 15 residues. CDR3: CASSLGEGAHDEAFF. The CDR3 DNA follows: TGTGCCAGCAGCTTAGGCGAGGGGGCTCACGATGAAGCTTTCTTT.

The V call is TRBV30, the J call TRBJ2-2; 7 bases are shared with TRBD1. The V segment lost 1 base and the J segment 6 bases; nucleotides outside the gene matches: 11. The germline V gene has CDR1 GTSNPN and CDR2 SVGIG (reference sequence). There are 16 residues in the CDR3. The CDR3 DNA is TGTGCCTGGAGTGCGACAGGGCCTGAAGGGTCCGGGGAGCTGTTTTTT. Protein: CAWSATGPEGSGELFF.